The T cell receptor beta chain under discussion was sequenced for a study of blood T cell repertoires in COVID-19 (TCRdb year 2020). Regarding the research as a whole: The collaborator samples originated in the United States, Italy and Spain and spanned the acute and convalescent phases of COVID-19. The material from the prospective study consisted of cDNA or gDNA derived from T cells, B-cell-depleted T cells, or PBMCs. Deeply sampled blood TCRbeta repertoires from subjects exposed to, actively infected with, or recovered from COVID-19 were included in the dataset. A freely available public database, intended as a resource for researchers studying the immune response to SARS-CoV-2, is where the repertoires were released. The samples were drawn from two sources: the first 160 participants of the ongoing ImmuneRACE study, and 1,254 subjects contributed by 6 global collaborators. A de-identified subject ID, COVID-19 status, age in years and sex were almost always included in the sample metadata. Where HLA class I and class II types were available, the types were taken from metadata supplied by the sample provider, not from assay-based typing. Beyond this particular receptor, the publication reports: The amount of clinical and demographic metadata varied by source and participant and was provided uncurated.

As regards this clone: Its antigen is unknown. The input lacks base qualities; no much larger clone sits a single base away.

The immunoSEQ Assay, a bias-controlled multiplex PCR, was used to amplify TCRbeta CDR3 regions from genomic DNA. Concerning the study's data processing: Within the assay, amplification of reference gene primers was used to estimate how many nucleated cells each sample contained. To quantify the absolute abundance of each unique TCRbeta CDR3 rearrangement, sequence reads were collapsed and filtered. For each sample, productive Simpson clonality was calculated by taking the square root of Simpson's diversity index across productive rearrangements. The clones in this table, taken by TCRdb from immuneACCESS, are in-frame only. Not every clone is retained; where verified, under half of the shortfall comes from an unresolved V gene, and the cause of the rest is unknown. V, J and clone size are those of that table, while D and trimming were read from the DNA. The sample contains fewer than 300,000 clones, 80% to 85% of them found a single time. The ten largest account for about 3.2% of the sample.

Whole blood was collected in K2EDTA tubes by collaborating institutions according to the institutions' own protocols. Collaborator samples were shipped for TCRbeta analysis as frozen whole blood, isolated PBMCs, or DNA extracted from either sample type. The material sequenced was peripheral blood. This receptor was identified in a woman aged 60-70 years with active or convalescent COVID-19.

In nucleotide form, the sequence is TGTGCCAGCAGCTTAGTGGGGGGGCTACTTAACTATGGCTACACCTTC. This is translated as CASSLVGGLLNYGYTF. This sequence uses TRBV7-8 and TRBJ1-2, with TRBD1 perhaps the D gene, on 6 matching bases. The CDR3 numbers 16 residues from cysteine through phenylalanine. Of all the DNA, just the CDR3 is kept, 48 bases in frame from base 1. Between the V and J ends, shortened by 1 base and 1 base respectively, the junction contains 13 bases. The CDR1 and CDR2 encoded by the germline V gene are SGHVS and FQNEAQ.